The clone carrying this T cell receptor (beta chain) was seen at least ten times. This sample was taken from a study of T-cell reconstitution after alpha-beta-depleted transplantation in children. For TCRbeta, the library was prepared with unique molecular identifiers. TCRdb processed the PCR reads anew with MiXCR; each CDR3 protein has one entry. Altogether about 610,000 distinct CDR3 sequences are present, roughly a tenth being singletons, with the ten largest covering 4%. The sample here was PBMCs from the stem cell graft donor, taken from the stem cell graft. The sequence was collected from a human donor who donated a stem cell graft to a child with acute myeloid leukemia.

The CDR3 sequence is CASRGTSETYEQYF. The DNA of the CDR3 is TGTGCCAGCAGGGGGACTAGCGAGACCTACGAGCAGTACTTC. The chain carries TRBV28 and TRBJ2-7; 10 bases agree with TRBD2. The CDR3 extends over 14 amino acids. Trimming at V came to 6 bases and at J to 2 bases, leaving 4 bases not matched to a gene. Germline assignment: CDR1 MDHEN and CDR2 SYDVKM.